These 7 T cell receptor beta chains originate from one sample sequenced in a study of beta chain features in type 1 diabetes (dated by TCRdb to 2016 to 2019). Library preparation used the immunoSEQ multiplex PCR assay. The entire amount of isolated RNA was reverse transcribed using the High Capacity cDNA Reverse Transcription Kit, so the sequenced TCRB transcripts were expressed ones. As stored in TCRdb, this immuneACCESS dataset retains in-frame rearrangements with V and J assigned. A fraction of the clones does not appear; measured against another copy, unresolved V genes explain less than half of the discrepancy, and the remainder lacks a known reason. The sample records under 900,000 clones, about 17% of which are singletons. The ten biggest clones cover 0.023% of the sample. The sequenced sample was naive CD4+ T cells from blood. The cell subset or site label here, explained by the study, means: true naive CD4+ T cells. The receptors shown here come from a woman aged 18 to 35 in good health.

The rearrangement joins TRBV23-1 to TRBJ2-7, with D unresolved. TRBV23-1 is an ORF; its function is uncertain. The CDR3 extends over 15 amino acids. V lost 6 bases and J 5 bases, leaving 20 bases between the germline ends. CDR3 protein: CASSQEVVGPHEQYF. Here the CDR3 DNA reads TGCGCCAGCAGCCAAGAGGTAGTAGGGCCCCACGAGCAGTACTTC.

This clone was counted a few times. The chain recombines TRBV5-1 with TRBJ2-7; TRBD1 aligns across 7 bases. The CDR3 contains 16 residues. CDR1 SGHRS and CDR2 YFSETQ come from the germline V gene. With V trimmed by 4 bases and J by 2 bases, 12 bases remained unmatched. CDR3: CASSEHKGAATYEQYF. The CDR3 DNA is TGCGCCAGCAGCGAACATAAGGGGGCTGCCACCTACGAGCAGTACTTC.

This clone has a handful of counts. The chain combines TRBV7-9 with TRBJ1-4; tentatively, D is TRBD1 (5 bases). V was pared by 5 bases and J by 3 bases, with 16 bases between. Germline V gene sequence: CDR1 SEHNR, CDR2 FQNEAQ (reference sequence). The CDR3 contains 16 residues. This CDR3 is CASSHAVGDANEKLFF. CDR3 in DNA: TGTGCCAGCAGCCATGCCGTAGGGGATGCTAATGAAAAACTGTTTTTT.

This clone was found once. V and J are TRBV6-5 and TRBJ2-7, with D perhaps TRBD2 (6 bases). V gave up 7 bases and J gave up 0 bases, with 10 bases separating them. CDR1 MNHEY and CDR2 SVGAGI come from the germline V gene. The length of the CDR3 is 13 residues. In DNA form, the CDR3 reads TGTGCCAGCAAAAGCGGGTCCTCCTACGAGCAGTACTTC. Translating it yields CASKSGSSYEQYF.

The CDR3 region has the DNA TGTGCCAGCAGCGCGACAGGTCTGAATGAAAAACTGTTTTTT. Encoded protein: CASSATGLNEKLFF. The chain is built from TRBV9 and TRBJ1-4; a weak D match, TRBD1 (6 bases). V lost 3 bases to trimming and J lost 5 bases, with 11 bases between them. CDR3 length: 14 residues. Germline loops: CDR1 SGDLS, CDR2 YYNGEE.

A few counts support this clone. V gene TRBV7-9 combines with J gene TRBJ2-1; D is perhaps TRBD1 (5 bases). The V and J ends lost 1 base and 3 bases respectively, with 7 bases between them. The CDR3 totals 14 residues. Germline V gene sequence: CDR1 SEHNR, CDR2 FQNEAQ (reference sequence). CDR3 region: CASSLVGVYNEQFF. The CDR3 DNA is TGTGCCAGCAGCTTAGTAGGGGTCTACAATGAGCAGTTCTTC.

The chain combines TRBV27 with TRBJ2-3; the D gene is possibly TRBD2 (5 bases). Germline CDR1 is MNHEY and CDR2 is SMNVEV (reference sequence). There are 19 residues in the CDR3. Trimming shortened V by 5 bases and J by 2 bases, and 26 bases separated the two germline ends. CDR3 sequence: CASSTVTTIRPGNTDTQYF. In DNA form, the CDR3 reads TGTGCCAGCAGTACCGTGACTACCATCCGTCCAGGAAACACAGATACGCAGTATTTT.